These T cell receptor beta chains were read from a single sample in a study of memory CD4+ T cells and cytomegalovirus serostatus. The table came from immunoSEQ multiplex PCR; TCRdb's copy has only in-frame clones and leaves some out. The sample consists of 85,000 to 100,000 clones, 80% of them appearing once. The sequenced sample was memory CD4+ T cells from blood. The receptors come from an adult in good health and CMV-seropositive. The CDR3 runs from the conserved cysteine through the conserved F or W. Fields, in order: CDR3 protein, CDR3 DNA, J gene, clone size, CDR3 length, D gene, V gene. A D gene is named only where the DNA matches it firmly. Expanded clones are given a class, and other clones once, few, many or no size at all.

CDR3 protein: CASGRLIPDTEAFF; CDR3 DNA: TGTGCCAGCGGCAGGTTAATCCCCGACACTGAAGCTTTCTTT; J gene: TRBJ1-1; clone size: .; CDR3 length: 14; D gene: .; V gene: TRBV6-5
CDR3 protein: CASSVTGSSGANVLTF; CDR3 DNA: TGTGCCAGCAGCGTAACAGGTTCCTCTGGGGCCAACGTCCTGACTTTC; J gene: TRBJ2-6; clone size: .; CDR3 length: 16; D gene: .; V gene: TRBV9
CDR3 protein: CASSPYNQPQHF; CDR3 DNA: TGTGCCAGCAGCCCATACAATCAGCCCCAGCATTTT; J gene: TRBJ1-5; clone size: .; CDR3 length: 12; D gene: .; V gene: TRBV5-8
CDR3 protein: CASTRGGNTNYGYTF; CDR3 DNA: TGTGCCAGTACCCGAGGGGGAAATACTAACTATGGCTACACCTTC; J gene: TRBJ1-2; clone size: few; CDR3 length: 15; D gene: .; V gene: TRBV19
CDR3 protein: CASSGLGFTEAFF; CDR3 DNA: TGTGCCAGTAGTGGGTTGGGTTTTACTGAAGCTTTCTTT; J gene: TRBJ1-1; clone size: .; CDR3 length: 13; D gene: .; V gene: TRBV19
CDR3 protein: CASIPDRKFYGYTF; CDR3 DNA: TGTGCCAGCATCCCAGACAGAAAGTTCTATGGCTACACCTTC; J gene: TRBJ1-2; clone size: .; CDR3 length: 14; D gene: .; V gene: TRBV28
CDR3 protein: CASSYRQSITNTGELFF; CDR3 DNA: TGTGCCAGCAGCTACCGACAGTCTATTACGAACACCGGGGAGCTGTTTTTT; J gene: TRBJ2-2; clone size: .; CDR3 length: 17; D gene: .; V gene: TRBV5-6
CDR3 protein: CASSLGQVEGEKLFF; CDR3 DNA: TGTGCCAGCAGCTTGGGGCAGGTCGAAGGTGAAAAACTGTTTTTT; J gene: TRBJ1-4; clone size: once; CDR3 length: 15; D gene: .; V gene: TRBV5-5
CDR3 protein: CASRTRTGGKDGYTF; CDR3 DNA: TGTGCCAGCAGGACTCGAACGGGGGGAAAGGATGGCTACACCTTC; J gene: TRBJ1-2; clone size: few; CDR3 length: 15; D gene: .; V gene: TRBV5-8
CDR3 protein: CASSGRGLGETQYF; CDR3 DNA: TGTGCCAGCAGCGGCAGGGGGTTAGGAGAGACCCAGTACTTC; J gene: TRBJ2-5; clone size: .; CDR3 length: 14; D gene: TRBD1; V gene: TRBV7-9
CDR3 protein: CASSLGHFSSYEQYF; CDR3 DNA: TGTGCCAGCAGTTTAGGACACTTCAGCTCCTACGAGCAGTACTTC; J gene: TRBJ2-7; clone size: .; CDR3 length: 15; D gene: .; V gene: TRBV28
CDR3 protein: CASRGDRYEQYF; CDR3 DNA: TGTGCCAGCAGGGGGGACCGGTACGAGCAGTACTTC; J gene: TRBJ2-7; clone size: .; CDR3 length: 12; D gene: .; V gene: TRBV6-1
CDR3 protein: CSARGQTNEKLFF; CDR3 DNA: TGCAGCGCACGGGGGCAAACTAATGAAAAACTGTTTTTT; J gene: TRBJ1-4; clone size: few; CDR3 length: 13; D gene: .; V gene: TRBV29-1
CDR3 protein: CASSLLAGTGELFF; CDR3 DNA: TGTGCCAGCAGTTTGCTAGCGGGCACCGGGGAGCTGTTTTTT; J gene: TRBJ2-2; clone size: .; CDR3 length: 14; D gene: TRBD2; V gene: TRBV27
CDR3 protein: CASSAIGGAWDEQFF; CDR3 DNA: TGTGCCAGCAGCGCTATCGGCGGGGCTTGGGATGAGCAGTTCTTC; J gene: TRBJ2-1; clone size: .; CDR3 length: 15; D gene: .; V gene: TRBV6-1
CDR3 protein: CASSRDRDEKLFF; CDR3 DNA: TGTGCCAGCAGCCGCGACAGAGATGAAAAACTGTTTTTT; J gene: TRBJ1-4; clone size: few; CDR3 length: 13; D gene: .; V gene: TRBV7-9
CDR3 protein: CASSERQGGDKNIQYF; CDR3 DNA: TGTGCCAGCAGTGAACGGCAGGGAGGTGACAAAAACATTCAGTACTTC; J gene: TRBJ2-4; clone size: few; CDR3 length: 16; D gene: .; V gene: TRBV6-1
CDR3 protein: CASSLRMTYEQYF; CDR3 DNA: TGTGCCAGCAGTCTACGGATGACCTACGAGCAGTACTTC; J gene: TRBJ2-7; clone size: .; CDR3 length: 13; D gene: .; V gene: TRBV6-1
CDR3 protein: CASSLTWTGGGEAFF; CDR3 DNA: TGCGCCAGCAGCTTGACTTGGACAGGGGGTGGAGAAGCTTTCTTT; J gene: TRBJ1-1; clone size: .; CDR3 length: 15; D gene: TRBD1; V gene: TRBV5-1
CDR3 protein: CASSPPGALYNEQFF; CDR3 DNA: TGTGCCAGCAGTCCCCCGGGGGCCCTCTACAATGAGCAGTTCTTC; J gene: TRBJ2-1; clone size: .; CDR3 length: 15; D gene: .; V gene: TRBV28
CDR3 protein: CASSSGTSGKETQYF; CDR3 DNA: TGTGCCAGCAGCTCAGGGACTAGCGGGAAAGAGACCCAGTACTTC; J gene: TRBJ2-5; clone size: .; CDR3 length: 15; D gene: TRBD2; V gene: TRBV9
CDR3 protein: CASSHWGEGYTF; CDR3 DNA: TGTGCCAGCAGCCACTGGGGGGAGGGCTACACCTTC; J gene: TRBJ1-2; clone size: few; CDR3 length: 12; D gene: .; V gene: TRBV4-2
CDR3 protein: CASSFGTGNGYTF; CDR3 DNA: TGTGCCAGCAGTTTTGGTACAGGGAATGGCTACACCTTC; J gene: TRBJ1-2; clone size: few; CDR3 length: 13; D gene: .; V gene: TRBV28
CDR3 protein: CASSQGDRNYEQYF; CDR3 DNA: TGTGCCAGCAGCCAAGGGGACAGGAACTACGAGCAGTACTTC; J gene: TRBJ2-7; clone size: once; CDR3 length: 14; D gene: TRBD1; V gene: TRBV4-2
CDR3 protein: CASRDRVVTNEKLFF; CDR3 DNA: TGTGCCAGCCGGGACAGGGTCGTAACTAATGAAAAACTGTTTTTT; J gene: TRBJ1-4; clone size: .; CDR3 length: 15; D gene: TRBD1; V gene: TRBV2
CDR3 protein: CASSSDVNQPQHF; CDR3 DNA: TGCGCCAGCAGTTCTGACGTAAATCAGCCCCAGCATTTT; J gene: TRBJ1-5; clone size: few; CDR3 length: 13; D gene: .; V gene: TRBV5-1
CDR3 protein: CASSLEPDSNEQFF; CDR3 DNA: TGTGCCAGCAGCTTGGAACCAGACAGTAATGAGCAGTTCTTC; J gene: TRBJ2-1; clone size: few; CDR3 length: 14; D gene: .; V gene: TRBV5-6
CDR3 protein: CASSLTAYEQYF; CDR3 DNA: TGTGCCAGCAGCCTGACCGCTTACGAGCAGTACTTC; J gene: TRBJ2-7; clone size: few; CDR3 length: 12; D gene: .; V gene: TRBV14
CDR3 protein: CASSYSTPRGNTIYF; CDR3 DNA: TGTGCCAGCAGTTACTCGACCCCTAGGGGAAACACCATATATTTT; J gene: TRBJ1-3; clone size: .; CDR3 length: 15; D gene: .; V gene: TRBV6-6
CDR3 protein: CASSLGRTGASDGYTF; CDR3 DNA: TGTGCCAGCAGCCTAGGACGTACAGGGGCCTCTGATGGCTACACCTTC; J gene: TRBJ1-2; clone size: .; CDR3 length: 16; D gene: TRBD1; V gene: TRBV5-5
CDR3 protein: CASSLGLAGGGGDNEQFF; CDR3 DNA: TGTGCCAGCAGCTTGGGGCTAGCGGGAGGTGGTGGGGACAATGAGCAGTTCTTC; J gene: TRBJ2-1; clone size: once; CDR3 length: 18; D gene: TRBD2; V gene: TRBV5-4
CDR3 protein: CSVYRANRGEQYF; CDR3 DNA: TGCAGCGTTTACCGGGCCAACCGGGGGGAGCAGTACTTC; J gene: TRBJ2-7; clone size: .; CDR3 length: 13; D gene: .; V gene: TRBV29-1